This T cell receptor (beta chain) derives from a study of identical twins. Study findings and constraints: It was possible that invariant MAIT and iNKT cells partly confounded the zero-insertion analyses. Excess sharing between twins was weaker in beta out-of-frame sequences. Alpha sequences out of frame and shared by twins had excess low generation probability. Out-of-frame sharing of TCR alpha in monozygotic twins was underestimated by models.

TCRdb processed the 5' RACE reads anew with MiXCR; each CDR3 protein has one entry. The sample lists 690,000 or so distinct CDR3 sequences; around 6% were seen once. CDR1 is SQVTM, CDR2 ANQGSEA, per germline. Deletions cut 7 bases from V and 0 bases from J, with 14 bases between. The CDR3 runs to 14 residues. This clonotype was recorded many times. No antigen is known for it. J is TRBJ2-3 and V is TRBV29-1; D might be TRBD1 (5 bases). The clonotype comes from a man aged 18 to 29 in good health. The material sequenced was naive T cells sorted from blood. In DNA form, the CDR3 reads TGCAGCGCACCGACAGAAACTAGCACAGATACGCAGTATTTT. This translates into CSAPTETSTDTQYF.